This TCR beta chain was observed in a study of blood T cell repertoires in COVID-19. Background on the study: From the United States, Italy and Spain came samples of acute and convalescent COVID-19.

Sequencing was performed with immunoSEQ multiplex PCR; in TCRdb, only in-frame clones are kept and a portion is missing. The repertoire holds roughly 30,000 clones, around 82% seen once, with 15% in the top ten. V lost 0 bases to trimming and J lost 6 bases, with 8 bases between them. CDR3 length: 13 residues. CDR1 and CDR2 from the germline V gene are MNHNY and SVGAGI (reference sequence). The sample consisted of peripheral blood. The sequence was collected from a man aged 65 to 79 with active COVID-19. The chain has TRBV6-6 and TRBJ1-2; D may be TRBD1 (6 bases). CDR3 coding DNA: TGTGCCAGCAGTTACTCAACAGGGAATGGCTACACCTTC. Its translation: CASSYSTGNGYTF.